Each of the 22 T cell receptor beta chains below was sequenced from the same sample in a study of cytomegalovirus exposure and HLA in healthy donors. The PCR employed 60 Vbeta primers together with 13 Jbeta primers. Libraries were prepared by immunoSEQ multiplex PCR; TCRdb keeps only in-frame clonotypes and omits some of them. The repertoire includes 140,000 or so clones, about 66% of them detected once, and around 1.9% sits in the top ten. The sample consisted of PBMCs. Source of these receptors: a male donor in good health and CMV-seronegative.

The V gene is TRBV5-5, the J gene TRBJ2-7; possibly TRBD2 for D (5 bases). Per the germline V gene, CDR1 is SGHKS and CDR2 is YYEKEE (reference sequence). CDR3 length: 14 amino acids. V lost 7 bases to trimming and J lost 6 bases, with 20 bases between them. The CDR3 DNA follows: TGTGCCAGCCGCGAGGACTTCCTTTCCCTCGAGCAGTACTTC. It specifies CASREDFLSLEQYF. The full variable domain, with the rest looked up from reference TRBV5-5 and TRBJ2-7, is DAGVTQSPTHLIKTRGQQVTLRCSPISGHKSVSWYQQVLGQGPQFIFQYYEKEERGRGNFPDRFSARQFPNYSSELNVNALLLGDSALYLCASREDFLSLEQYFGPGTRLTVT.

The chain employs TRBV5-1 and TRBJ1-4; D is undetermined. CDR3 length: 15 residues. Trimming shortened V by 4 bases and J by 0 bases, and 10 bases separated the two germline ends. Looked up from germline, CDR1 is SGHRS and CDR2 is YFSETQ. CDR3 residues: CASSSGVATNEKLFF. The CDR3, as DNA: TGCGCCAGCAGCAGCGGGGTTGCAACTAATGAAAAACTGTTTTTT.

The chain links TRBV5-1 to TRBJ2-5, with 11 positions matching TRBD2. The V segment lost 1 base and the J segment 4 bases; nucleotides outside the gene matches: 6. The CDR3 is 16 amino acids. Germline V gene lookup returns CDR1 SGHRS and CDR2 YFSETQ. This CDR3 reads CASSLSLAGGRETQYF. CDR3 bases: TGCGCCAGCAGCTTGTCTCTAGCGGGGGGCCGAGAGACCCAGTACTTC.

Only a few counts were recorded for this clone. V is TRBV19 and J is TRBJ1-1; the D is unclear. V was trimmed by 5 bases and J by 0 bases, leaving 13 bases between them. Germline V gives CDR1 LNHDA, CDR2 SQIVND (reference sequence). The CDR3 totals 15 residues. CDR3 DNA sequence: TGTGCCAGTAGTCTAATAAACAGTGTGAACACTGAAGCTTTCTTT. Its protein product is CASSLINSVNTEAFF.

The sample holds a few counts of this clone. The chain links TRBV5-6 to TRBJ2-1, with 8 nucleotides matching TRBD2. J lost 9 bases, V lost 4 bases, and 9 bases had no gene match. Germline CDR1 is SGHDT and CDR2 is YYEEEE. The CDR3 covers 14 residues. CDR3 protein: CASSPVAGGGEQFF. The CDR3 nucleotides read TGTGCCAGCAGCCCCGTCGCCGGGGGGGGTGAGCAGTTCTTC.

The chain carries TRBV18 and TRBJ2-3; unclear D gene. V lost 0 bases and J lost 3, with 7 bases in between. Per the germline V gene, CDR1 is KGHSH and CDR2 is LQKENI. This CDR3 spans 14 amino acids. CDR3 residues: CASSPPIGTDTQYF. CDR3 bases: TGTGCCAGCTCACCACCGATCGGTACAGATACGCAGTATTTT.

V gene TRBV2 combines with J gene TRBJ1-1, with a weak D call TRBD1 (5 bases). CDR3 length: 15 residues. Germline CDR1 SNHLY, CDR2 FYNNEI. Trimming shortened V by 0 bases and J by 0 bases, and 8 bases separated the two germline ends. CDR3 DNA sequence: TGTGCCAGCAGTGAAGCCGCCAGGGTGAACACTGAAGCTTTCTTT. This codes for CASSEAARVNTEAFF.

DNA of the CDR3: TGTGCCAGTAGTATCGACAGTTACAATAACTATGGCTACACCTTC. Translating it yields CASSIDSYNNYGYTF. This chain connects TRBV19 to TRBJ1-2, with a weak D call TRBD1 (5 bases). V lost 3 bases, J lost 1 base, and 12 bases lay in between. CDR1 is LNHDA and CDR2 is SQIVND in the germline V gene (reference sequence). CDR3 length equals 15 residues.

The CDR3: CASSFGLAGGTGTDTQYF. CDR3 nucleotides: TGTGCCAGCAGCTTTGGACTAGCGGGGGGCACTGGCACAGATACGCAGTATTTT. The V call is TRBV5-6, the J call TRBJ2-3, with 14 bases fitting TRBD2. After removal of 2 bases from V and 1 base from J, the junction contained 6 bases not matched to a gene. Germline CDR1 reads SGHDT; CDR2 reads YYEEEE. CDR3 length equals 18 residues. The variable domain in full, completed from reference TRBV5-6 and TRBJ2-3, reads DAGVTQSPTHLIKTRGQQVTLRCSPKSGHDTVSWYQQALGQGPQFIFQYYEEEERQRGNFPDRFSGHQFPNYSSELNVNALLLGDSALYLCASSFGLAGGTGTDTQYFGPGTRLTVL.

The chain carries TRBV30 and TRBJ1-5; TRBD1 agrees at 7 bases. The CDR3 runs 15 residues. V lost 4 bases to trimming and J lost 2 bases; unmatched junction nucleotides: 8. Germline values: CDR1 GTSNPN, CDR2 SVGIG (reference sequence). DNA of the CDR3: TGTGCCTGGAACTCCAGGGGGAGCGGCAATCAGCCCCAGCATTTT. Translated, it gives CAWNSRGSGNQPQHF.

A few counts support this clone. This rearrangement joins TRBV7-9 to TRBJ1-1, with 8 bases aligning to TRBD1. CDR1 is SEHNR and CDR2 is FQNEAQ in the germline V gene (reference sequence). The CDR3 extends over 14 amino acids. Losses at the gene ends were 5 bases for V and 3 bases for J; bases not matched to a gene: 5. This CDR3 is CASSPTGEDTEAFF. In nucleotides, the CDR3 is TGTGCCAGCAGCCCGACAGGGGAGGACACTGAAGCTTTCTTT.

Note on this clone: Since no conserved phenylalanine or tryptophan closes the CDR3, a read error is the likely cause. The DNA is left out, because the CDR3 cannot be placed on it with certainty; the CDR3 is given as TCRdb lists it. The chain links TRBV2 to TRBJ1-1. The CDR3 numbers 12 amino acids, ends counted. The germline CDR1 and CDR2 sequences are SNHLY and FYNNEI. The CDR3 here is CASSPILLEIPI.

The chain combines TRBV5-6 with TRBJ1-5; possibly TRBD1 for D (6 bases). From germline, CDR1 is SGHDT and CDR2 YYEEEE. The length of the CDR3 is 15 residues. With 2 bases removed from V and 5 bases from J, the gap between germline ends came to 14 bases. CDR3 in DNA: TGTGCCAGCAGCTTTGGCAGGGGAAGCGATCAGCCCCAGCATTTT. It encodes CASSFGRGSDQPQHF.

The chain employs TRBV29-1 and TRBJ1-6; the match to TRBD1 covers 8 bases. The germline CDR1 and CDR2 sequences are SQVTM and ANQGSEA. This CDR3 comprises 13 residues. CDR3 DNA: TGCGCCTCAGGAGGACAGGGCAATTCACCCCTCCACTTT. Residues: CASGGQGNSPLHF.

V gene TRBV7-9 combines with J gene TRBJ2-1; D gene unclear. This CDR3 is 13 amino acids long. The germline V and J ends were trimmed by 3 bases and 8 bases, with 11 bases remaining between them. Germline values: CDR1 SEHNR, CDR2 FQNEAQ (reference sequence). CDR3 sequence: CASSLVVEDEQFF. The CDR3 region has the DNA TGTGCCAGCAGCTTGGTAGTTGAGGATGAGCAGTTCTTC.

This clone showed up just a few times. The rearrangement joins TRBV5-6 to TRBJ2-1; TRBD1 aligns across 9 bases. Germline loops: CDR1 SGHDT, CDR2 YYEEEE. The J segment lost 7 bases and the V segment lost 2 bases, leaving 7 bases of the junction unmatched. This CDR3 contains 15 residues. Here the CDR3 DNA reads TGTGCCAGCAGCTTATACCCGGGACAGGGAAATGAGCAGTTCTTC. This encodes CASSLYPGQGNEQFF.

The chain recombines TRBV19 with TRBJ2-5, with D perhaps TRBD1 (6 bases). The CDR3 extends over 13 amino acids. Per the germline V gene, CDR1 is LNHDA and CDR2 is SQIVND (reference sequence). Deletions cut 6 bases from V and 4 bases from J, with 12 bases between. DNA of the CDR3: TGTGCCAGTAGGACCTTGGGGGCAGAGACCCAGTACTTC. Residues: CASRTLGAETQYF.

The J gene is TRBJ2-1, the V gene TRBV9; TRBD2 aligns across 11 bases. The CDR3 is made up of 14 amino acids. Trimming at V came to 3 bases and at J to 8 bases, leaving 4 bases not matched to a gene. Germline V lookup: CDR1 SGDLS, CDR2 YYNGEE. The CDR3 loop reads CASSGTSGSDEQFF. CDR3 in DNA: TGTGCCAGCAGCGGGACTAGCGGGTCCGATGAGCAGTTCTTC. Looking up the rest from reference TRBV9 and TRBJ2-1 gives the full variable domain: DSGVTQTPKHLITATGQRVTLRCSPRSGDLSVYWYQQSLDQGLQFLIQYYNGEERAKGNILERFSAQQFPDLHSELNLSSLELGDSALYFCASSGTSGSDEQFFGPGTRLTVL.

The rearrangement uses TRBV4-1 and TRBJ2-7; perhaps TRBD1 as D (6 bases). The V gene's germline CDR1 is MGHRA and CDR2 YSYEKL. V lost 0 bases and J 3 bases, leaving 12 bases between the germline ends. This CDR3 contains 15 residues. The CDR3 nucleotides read TGCGCCAGCAGCCAAGATCGCAACAGGGACTACGAGCAGTACTTC. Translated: CASSQDRNRDYEQYF.

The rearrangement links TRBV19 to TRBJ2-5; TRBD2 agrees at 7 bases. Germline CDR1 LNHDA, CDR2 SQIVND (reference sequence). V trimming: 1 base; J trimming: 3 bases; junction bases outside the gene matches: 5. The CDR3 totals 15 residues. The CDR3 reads CASSIGGGVKETQYF. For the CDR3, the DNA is TGTGCCAGTAGTATAGGTGGGGGGGTAAAAGAGACCCAGTACTTC.

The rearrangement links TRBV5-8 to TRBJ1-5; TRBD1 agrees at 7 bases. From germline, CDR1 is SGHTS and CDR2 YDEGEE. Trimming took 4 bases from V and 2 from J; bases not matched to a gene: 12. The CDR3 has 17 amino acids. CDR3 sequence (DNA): TGTGCCAGCAGCAAGGACTGGGGGACAGTAGGCAATCAGCCCCAGCATTTT. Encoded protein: CASSKDWGTVGNQPQHF.

As DNA, the CDR3 is TGTGCCAGCAGTTCCTGGACAGGGACATTTCTTGGCTACACCTTC. This codes for CASSSWTGTFLGYTF. V is TRBV28 and J is TRBJ1-2, with 8 bases aligning to TRBD1. V was pared by 4 bases and J by 7 bases, with 11 bases of the junction left unmatched. Germline V gene lookup returns CDR1 MDHEN and CDR2 SYDVKM. The CDR3 runs to 15 residues.